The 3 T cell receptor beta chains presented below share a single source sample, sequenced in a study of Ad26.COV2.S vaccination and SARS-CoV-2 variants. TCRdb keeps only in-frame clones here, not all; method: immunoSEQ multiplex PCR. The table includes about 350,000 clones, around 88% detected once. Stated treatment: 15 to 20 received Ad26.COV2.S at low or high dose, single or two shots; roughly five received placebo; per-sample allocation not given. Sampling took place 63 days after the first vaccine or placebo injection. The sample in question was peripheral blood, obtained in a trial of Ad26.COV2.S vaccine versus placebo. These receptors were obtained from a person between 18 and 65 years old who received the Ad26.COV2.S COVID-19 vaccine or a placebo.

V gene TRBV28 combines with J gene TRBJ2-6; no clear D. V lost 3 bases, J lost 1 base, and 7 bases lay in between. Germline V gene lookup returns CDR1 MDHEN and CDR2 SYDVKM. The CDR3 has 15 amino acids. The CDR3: CASSFWVSGANVLTF. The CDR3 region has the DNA TGTGCCAGCAGTTTCTGGGTGTCTGGGGCCAACGTCCTGACTTTC.

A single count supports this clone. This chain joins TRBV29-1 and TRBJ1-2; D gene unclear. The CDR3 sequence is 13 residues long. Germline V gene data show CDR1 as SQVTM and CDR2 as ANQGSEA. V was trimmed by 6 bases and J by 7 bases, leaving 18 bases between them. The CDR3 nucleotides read TGCAGCGTCGGAGAGGGATCGGGAGGTGGCTACACCTTC. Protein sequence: CSVGEGSGGGYTF.

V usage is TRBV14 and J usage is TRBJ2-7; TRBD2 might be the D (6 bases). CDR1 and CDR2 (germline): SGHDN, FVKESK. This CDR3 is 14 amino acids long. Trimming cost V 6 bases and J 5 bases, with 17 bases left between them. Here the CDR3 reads CASRPWFGGNEQYF. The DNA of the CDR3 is TGTGCCAGCAGACCCTGGTTCGGAGGGAACGAGCAGTACTTC.